This is a list of T cell receptor beta chains from one sample in a study of Ad26.COV2.S vaccination and SARS-CoV-2 variants. Profiling relied on immunoSEQ multiplex PCR, and the TCRdb table lists in-frame clones only, not all of them. The sample records 350,000 to 450,000 clones, around 92% being singletons. The sample consisted of peripheral blood, taken in a trial of Ad26.COV2.S vaccine versus placebo. The receptors originated from a person between 18 and 65 years old who received the Ad26.COV2.S COVID-19 vaccine or a placebo. Each CDR3 is given with its conserved first and last residue. The order of the fields is J gene, V gene, D gene, clone size, CDR3 DNA, CDR3 protein. D genes are given only for firm matches. The size field is filled for only some rows; it gives once, few, many or a size class.

TRBJ2-7 | TRBV6-1 | NA | few | TGTGCCAGCAGTGCCGGGACAACAGGGTACGGCTACGAGCAGTACTTC | CASSAGTTGYGYEQYF
TRBJ2-3 | TRBV5-1 | NA | NA | TGCGCCAGCAGCTTTGCGGGGACTTTCACAGATACGCAGTATTTT | CASSFAGTFTDTQYF
TRBJ1-6 | TRBV18 | NA | NA | TGTGCCAGCTCACCACCTAAATCACCCCTCCACTTT | CASSPPKSPLHF
TRBJ2-7 | TRBV5-6 | NA | NA | TGTGCCAGCAGCTTCTATGGGACACCGGCCTACGAGCAGTACTTC | CASSFYGTPAYEQYF
TRBJ2-3 | TRBV9 | NA | NA | TGTGCCAGCGGGGTTGGGCGGGGCACAGATACGCAGTATTTT | CASGVGRGTDTQYF
TRBJ1-2 | TRBV12-3/TRBV12-4 | NA | NA | TGTGCCAGCAGTACAGGGTTCGATGGCTACACCTTC | CASSTGFDGYTF
TRBJ1-5 | TRBV4-1 | NA | NA | TGCGCCAGCAGCCAAGAAATTCCGGACATGGTATGGCCCCAGCATTTT | CASSQEIPDMVWPQHF
TRBJ1-3 | TRBV6-2/TRBV6-3 | NA | NA | TGTGCCAGCAGCCCGACTCTTACAGGCTCAGGGAGTCATAGGCAGGTCCTCTCTGGAAACACCATATATTTT | CASSPTLTGSGSHRQVLSGNTIYF
TRBJ2-1 | TRBV7-9 | NA | NA | TGTGCCAGCAGCCTCACTTACGTGGGTTTCCCCTACAATGAGCAGTTCTTC | CASSLTYVGFPYNEQFF
TRBJ2-6 | TRBV9 | TRBD1 | NA | TGTGCCAGCAGCGTAGGGGGGACAGGGGGTTCTGGGGCCAACGTCCTGACTTTC | CASSVGGTGGSGANVLTF
TRBJ1-5 | TRBV4-1 | TRBD1 | NA | TGCGCCAGCAGCCAAGGGGTGGTCAGGGGGCCAAGGGAGCCCCAGCATTTT | CASSQGVVRGPREPQHF
TRBJ2-7 | TRBV5-1 | TRBD1 | NA | TGCGCCAGCAGCAGGGGGCCGGGACAGGGTTCTGACGAGCAGTACTTC | CASSRGPGQGSDEQYF
TRBJ1-5 | TRBV12-3/TRBV12-4 | NA | NA | TGTGCCAGCAGTGGGGTGGAAGTCCAGCCCCAGCATTTT | CASSGVEVQPQHF
TRBJ2-2 | TRBV11-2 | NA | NA | TGTGCCAGCAGCCCATACACCGGGGAGCTGTTTTTT | CASSPYTGELFF
TRBJ2-3 | TRBV6-2/TRBV6-3 | TRBD1 | NA | TGTGCCAGCAGTTACTACCGGGACAGGGGGGCAGATACGCAGTATTTT | CASSYYRDRGADTQYF
TRBJ1-3 | TRBV5-6 | NA | NA | TGTGCCAGCAGCTTGATCCGTCAGGGGTCTGGAAACACCATATATTTT | CASSLIRQGSGNTIYF
TRBJ1-2 | TRBV5-4 | NA | NA | TGTGCCAGCAGCTTGGCGACGGCCCAAGCTAACTATGGCTACACCTTC | CASSLATAQANYGYTF
TRBJ1-1 | TRBV7-9 | NA | NA | TGTGCCAGCAGCTTAGAGTTCGTGAACACTGAAGCTTTCTTT | CASSLEFVNTEAFF
TRBJ2-2 | TRBV7-6 | NA | NA | TGTGCCAGCAGCTTAGACCCAGGTGATTCGAACACCGGGGAGCTGTTTTTT | CASSLDPGDSNTGELFF
TRBJ1-1 | TRBV5-4 | NA | NA | TGTGCCAGCAGCCTACCCGGGGGAAATGCTGAAGCTTTCTTT | CASSLPGGNAEAFF
TRBJ2-7 | TRBV7-2 | NA | NA | TGTGCCAGCAGCACCGCGGGACAGACCTACGAGCAGTACTTC | CASSTAGQTYEQYF
TRBJ2-7 | TRBV6-6 | NA | NA | TGTGCCAGCACCACTAGTATGTACGAGCAGTACTTC | CASTTSMYEQYF